Listed here are 9 T cell receptor beta chains from one sample, sequenced in a study of cytotoxic CD8 clonotypes in ibrutinib-treated CLL. Some clones are missing from TCRdb's copy, which holds only in-frame ones; the method was immunoSEQ multiplex PCR. Of 100,000 to 150,000 clones detected, approximately 85% appear once; the ten largest clones hold approximately 2%. Source: PBMCs, taken after 24 months of ibrutinib treatment. Receptors originate from a human donor with chronic lymphocytic leukemia.

The chain carries TRBV9 and TRBJ1-4; D is possibly TRBD1 (5 bases). Between the trimmed V and J ends, which lost 4 bases and 8 bases, there was a span of 15 bases. The CDR3 is 14 amino acids. Germline V CDR1 and CDR2: SGDLS, YYNGEE. In DNA, the CDR3 is TGTGCCAGCAGCCCCCGGGACCTCGGCGAAAAACTGTTTTTT. Encoded protein: CASSPRDLGEKLFF.

This chain joins TRBV4-1 and TRBJ2-7; TRBD1 matches 7 bases. Germline-derived CDR1 and CDR2 are MGHRA and YSYEKL. CDR3 size: 13 residues. The V segment lost 0 bases and the J segment 9 bases; nucleotides outside the gene matches: 5. The CDR3 protein is CASSQDLDRVQYF. The CDR3 region has the DNA TGCGCCAGCAGCCAAGATCTCGACAGGGTGCAGTACTTC.

The chain has TRBV5-1 and TRBJ1-2, with 8 positions matching TRBD1. The V gene end was trimmed by 4 bases and the J gene end by 7 bases; junction bases not matched to a gene: 6. CDR1 and CDR2 (germline): SGHRS, YFSETQ. The CDR3 contains 13 residues. In DNA, the CDR3 is TGCGCCAGCAGCCCGACAGGGGATGCTGGCTACACCTTC. This sequence encodes CASSPTGDAGYTF.

This chain connects TRBV15 to TRBJ2-3, with 7 nucleotides matching TRBD2. This CDR3 comprises 15 residues. The germline V gene encodes CDR1 LNHNV and CDR2 YYDKDF (reference sequence). V was pared by 1 base and J by 5 bases, with 6 bases of the junction left unmatched. CDR3 sequence reads: CATSRVAGVIDTQYF. The CDR3 DNA reads TGTGCCACCAGCAGAGTGGCGGGAGTTATAGATACGCAGTATTTT.

The chain employs TRBV6-5 and TRBJ2-1; possible D gene TRBD2, 6 bases. Germline V CDR1 and CDR2: MNHEY, SVGAGI. The CDR3 covers 15 residues. Deletions cut 6 bases from V and 5 bases from J, with 17 bases between. CDR3 sequence (DNA): TGTGCCAGCAGACGGACCCACGGCGGGGACAATGAGCAGTTCTTC. Protein: CASRRTHGGDNEQFF.

This clone occurred a few times. The V gene is TRBV4-3, the J gene TRBJ1-1; no definite D call. Germline V gene sequence: CDR1 LGHNA, CDR2 YSLEER. Trimming shortened V by 6 bases and J by 5 bases, and 13 bases separated the two germline ends. CDR3 length equals 13 residues. In nucleotides, the CDR3 is TGCGCCAGCAGTCGGACTGCCGGGACTGAAGCTTTCTTT. Translated: CASSRTAGTEAFF.

The chain couples TRBV28 to TRBJ2-1; 8 bases align to TRBD2. After removal of 2 bases from V and 0 bases from J, the junction contained 0 bases not matched to a gene. CDR1 and CDR2 from the germline V gene are MDHEN and SYDVKM. CDR3 length: 15 amino acids. The CDR3 DNA sequence: TGTGCCAGCAGTTTAACTAGCGGCTCCTACAATGAGCAGTTCTTC. Its protein is CASSLTSGSYNEQFF.

The chain has TRBV28 and TRBJ1-5; 7 bases align to TRBD1. With 8 bases clipped from V and 7 bases from J, the junction kept 11 bases outside the gene matches. Germline lookup yields CDR1 MDHEN and CDR2 SYDVKM. The CDR3 covers 14 residues. CDR3 loop: CASVLGGQTQPQHF. CDR3 in DNA: TGTGCCAGCGTCCTGGGGGGACAGACCCAGCCCCAGCATTTT.

The V call is TRBV18, the J call TRBJ1-5; D unresolved. Germline values: CDR1 KGHSH, CDR2 LQKENI. The CDR3 consists of 13 residues. V gave up 7 bases and J gave up 0 bases, with 7 bases separating them. CDR3 region: CASFGYSNQPQHF. In nucleotides, the CDR3 is TGTGCCAGCTTCGGTTATAGCAATCAGCCCCAGCATTTT.